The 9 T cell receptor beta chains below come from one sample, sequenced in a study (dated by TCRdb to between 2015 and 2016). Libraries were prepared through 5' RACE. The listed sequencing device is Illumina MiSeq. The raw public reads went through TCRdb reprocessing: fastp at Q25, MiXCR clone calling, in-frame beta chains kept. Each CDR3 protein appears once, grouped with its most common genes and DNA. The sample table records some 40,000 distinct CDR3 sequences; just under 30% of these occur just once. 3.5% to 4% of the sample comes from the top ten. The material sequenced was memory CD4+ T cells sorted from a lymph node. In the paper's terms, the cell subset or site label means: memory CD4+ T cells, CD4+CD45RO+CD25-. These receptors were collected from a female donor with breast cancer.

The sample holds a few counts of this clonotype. This CDR3 reads CASNSNRGPYEQYF. CDR3 DNA: TGTGCCAGCAACTCAAACAGGGGGCCCTACGAGCAGTACTTC. The chain employs TRBV12-3 or TRBV12-4 and TRBJ2-7; 9 bases fit TRBD1. This CDR3 is built from 14 residues. With V trimmed by 7 bases and J by 2 bases, 6 bases remained unmatched.

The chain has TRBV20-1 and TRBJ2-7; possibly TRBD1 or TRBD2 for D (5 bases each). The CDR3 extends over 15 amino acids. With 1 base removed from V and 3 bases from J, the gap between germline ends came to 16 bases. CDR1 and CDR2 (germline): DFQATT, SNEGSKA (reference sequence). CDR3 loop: CSARVPGLPGYEQYF. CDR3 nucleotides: TGCAGTGCTAGAGTACCGGGGCTCCCAGGCTACGAGCAGTACTTC.

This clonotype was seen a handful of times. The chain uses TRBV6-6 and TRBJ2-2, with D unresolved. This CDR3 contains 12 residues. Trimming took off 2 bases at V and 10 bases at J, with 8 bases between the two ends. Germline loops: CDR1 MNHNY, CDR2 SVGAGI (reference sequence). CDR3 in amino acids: CASSYNTVELFF. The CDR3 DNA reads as TGTGCCAGCAGTTACAACACAGTGGAGCTGTTTTTT.

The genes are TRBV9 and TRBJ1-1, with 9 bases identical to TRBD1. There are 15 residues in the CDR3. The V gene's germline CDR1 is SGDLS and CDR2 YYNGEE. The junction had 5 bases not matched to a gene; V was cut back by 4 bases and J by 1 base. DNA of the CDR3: TGTGCCAGCAGCCCGGGGACAGGGCAGAACACTGAAGCTTTCTTT. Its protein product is CASSPGTGQNTEAFF.

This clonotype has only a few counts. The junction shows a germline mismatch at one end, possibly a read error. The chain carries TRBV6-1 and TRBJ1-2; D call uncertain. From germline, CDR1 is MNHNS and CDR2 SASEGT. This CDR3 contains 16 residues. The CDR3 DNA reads TGTGCCAGCAGTGAATCCCAGGCCCTCACTAACTATGGTTACACCTTC. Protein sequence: CASSESQALTNYGYTF.

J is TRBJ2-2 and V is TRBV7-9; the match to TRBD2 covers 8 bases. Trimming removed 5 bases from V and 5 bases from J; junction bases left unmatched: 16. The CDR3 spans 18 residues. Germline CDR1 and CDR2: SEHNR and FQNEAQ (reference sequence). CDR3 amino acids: CASSVTSGPTVGTGELFF. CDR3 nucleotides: TGTGCCAGCAGCGTTACTAGCGGCCCCACAGTGGGAACCGGGGAGCTGTTTTTT.

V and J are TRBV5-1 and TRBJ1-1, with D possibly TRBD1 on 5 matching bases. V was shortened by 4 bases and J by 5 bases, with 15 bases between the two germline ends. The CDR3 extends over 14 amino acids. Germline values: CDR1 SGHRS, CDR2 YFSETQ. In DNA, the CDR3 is TGCGCCAGCAGCCCCGGGGCGCCGATGACTGAAGCTTTCTTT. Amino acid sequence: CASSPGAPMTEAFF.

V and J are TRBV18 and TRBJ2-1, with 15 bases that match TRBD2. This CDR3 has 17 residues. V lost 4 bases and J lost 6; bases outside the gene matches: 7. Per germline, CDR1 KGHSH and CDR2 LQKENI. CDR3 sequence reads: CASSLIGLAGGSNEQFF. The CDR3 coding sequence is TGTGCCAGCTCACTCATCGGACTAGCGGGAGGGTCCAATGAGCAGTTCTTC.

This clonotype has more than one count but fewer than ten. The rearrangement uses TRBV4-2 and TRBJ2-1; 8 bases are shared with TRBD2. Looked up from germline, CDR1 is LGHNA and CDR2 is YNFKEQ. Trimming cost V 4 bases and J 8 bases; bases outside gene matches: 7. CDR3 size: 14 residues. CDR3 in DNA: TGTGCCAGCAGCCTTCGGGGGGGTCGAGATGAGCAGTTCTTC. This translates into CASSLRGGRDEQFF.